A single T cell receptor (beta chain) is shown here with its context. Libraries were prepared by immunoSEQ multiplex PCR; TCRdb keeps only in-frame clonotypes and omits some of them. The table records approximately 57,000 clones, 86% of them present only once. The sample belongs to a study of T cells in localized non-small cell lung cancer. This CDR3 is 15 amino acids long. Between the trimmed V and J ends, which lost 0 bases and 4 bases, there was a span of 11 bases. Germline V gives CDR1 LGHNA, CDR2 YSLEER. The source was peripheral blood, collected before any cancer treatment. The receptor was isolated from a woman aged 35-75 years with stage I lung adenocarcinoma. The V gene is TRBV4-3, the J gene TRBJ2-3; a weak D match, TRBD2 (5 bases). The DNA of the CDR3 is TGCGCCAGCAGCCAAGATCTCCCCGGGGCAGATACGCAGTATTTT. Its protein is CASSQDLPGADTQYF.